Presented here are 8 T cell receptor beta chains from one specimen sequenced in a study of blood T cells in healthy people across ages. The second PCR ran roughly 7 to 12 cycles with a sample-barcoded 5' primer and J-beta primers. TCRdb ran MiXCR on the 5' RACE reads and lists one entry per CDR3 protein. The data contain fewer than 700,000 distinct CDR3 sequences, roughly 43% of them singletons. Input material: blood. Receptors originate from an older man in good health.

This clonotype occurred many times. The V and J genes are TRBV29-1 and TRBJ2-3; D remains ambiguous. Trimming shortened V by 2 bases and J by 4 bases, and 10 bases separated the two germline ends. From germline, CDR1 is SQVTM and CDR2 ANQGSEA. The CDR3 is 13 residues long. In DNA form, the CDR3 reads TGCAGCGTTGAAAGCGAAATGGCAGATACGCAGTATTTT. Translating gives CSVESEMADTQYF.

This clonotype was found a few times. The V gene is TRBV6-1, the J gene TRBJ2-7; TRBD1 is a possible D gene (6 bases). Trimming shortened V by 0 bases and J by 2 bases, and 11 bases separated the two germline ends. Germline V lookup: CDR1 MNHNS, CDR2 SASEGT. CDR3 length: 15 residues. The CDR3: CASSEAGTKTYEQYF. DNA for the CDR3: TGTGCCAGCAGTGAAGCAGGGACAAAGACCTACGAGCAGTACTTC.

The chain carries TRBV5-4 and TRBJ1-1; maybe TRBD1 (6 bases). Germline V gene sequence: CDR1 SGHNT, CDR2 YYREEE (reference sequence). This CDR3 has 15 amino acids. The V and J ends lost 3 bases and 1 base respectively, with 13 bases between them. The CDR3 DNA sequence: TGTGCCAGCAGCTATGACCGACAGGAGAACACTGAAGCTTTCTTT. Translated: CASSYDRQENTEAFF.

As DNA, the CDR3 is TGTGCCAGCAGCTTAACGTCCCATGAGCAGTTCTTC. Protein: CASSLTSHEQFF. V and J are TRBV7-2 and TRBJ2-1; D gene uncertain. CDR3 size: 12 residues. V lost 2 bases and J 8 bases, leaving 7 bases between the germline ends. Germline-derived CDR1 and CDR2 are SGHTA and FQGNSA.

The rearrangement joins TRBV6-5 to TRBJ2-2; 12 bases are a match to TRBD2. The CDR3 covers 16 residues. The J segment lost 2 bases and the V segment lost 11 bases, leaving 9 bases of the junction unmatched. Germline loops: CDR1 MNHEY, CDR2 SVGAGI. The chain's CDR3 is CAASRLAGANTGELFF. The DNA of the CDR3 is TGTGCCGCCAGCAGACTAGCGGGGGCTAACACCGGGGAGCTGTTTTTT.

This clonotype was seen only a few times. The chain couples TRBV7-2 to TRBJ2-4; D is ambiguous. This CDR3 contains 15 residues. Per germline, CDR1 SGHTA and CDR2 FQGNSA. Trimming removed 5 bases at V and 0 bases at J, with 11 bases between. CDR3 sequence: CASSARQIAKNIQYF. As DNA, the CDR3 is TGTGCCAGCAGCGCGCGACAAATAGCCAAAAACATTCAGTACTTC.

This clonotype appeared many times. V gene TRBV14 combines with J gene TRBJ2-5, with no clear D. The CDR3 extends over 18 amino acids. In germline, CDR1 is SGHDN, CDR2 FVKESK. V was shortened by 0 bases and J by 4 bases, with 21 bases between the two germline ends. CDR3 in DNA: TGTGCCAGCAGCCAAGATATGGCAGAGAGAGGCATTGTAGAGACCCAGTACTTC. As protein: CASSQDMAERGIVETQYF.

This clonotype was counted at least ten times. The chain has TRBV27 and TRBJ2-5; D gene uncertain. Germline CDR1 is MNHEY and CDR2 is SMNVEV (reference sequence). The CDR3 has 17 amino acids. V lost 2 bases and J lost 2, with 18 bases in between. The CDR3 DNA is TGTGCCAGCAGTTTACGAAACCGGGCTCCCGGTCAAGAGACCCAGTACTTC. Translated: CASSLRNRAPGQETQYF.